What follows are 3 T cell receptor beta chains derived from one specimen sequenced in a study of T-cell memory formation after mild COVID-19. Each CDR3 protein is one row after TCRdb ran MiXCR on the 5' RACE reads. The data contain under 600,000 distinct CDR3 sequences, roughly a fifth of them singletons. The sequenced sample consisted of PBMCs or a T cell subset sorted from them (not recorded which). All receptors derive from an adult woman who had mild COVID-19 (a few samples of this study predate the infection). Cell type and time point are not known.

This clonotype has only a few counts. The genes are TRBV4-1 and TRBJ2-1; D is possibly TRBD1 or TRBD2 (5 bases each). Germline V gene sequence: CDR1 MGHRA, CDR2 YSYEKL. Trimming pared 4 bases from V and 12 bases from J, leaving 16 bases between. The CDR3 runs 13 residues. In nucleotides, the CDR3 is TGCGCCAGCAGCCGGGACCCCACGGCGGGGCAGTTCTTC. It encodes CASSRDPTAGQFF.

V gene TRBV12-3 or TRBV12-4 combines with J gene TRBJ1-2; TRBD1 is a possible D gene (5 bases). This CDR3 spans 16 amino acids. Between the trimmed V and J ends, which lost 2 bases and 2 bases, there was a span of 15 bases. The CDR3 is CASSLTTGGPNYGYTF. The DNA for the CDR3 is TGTGCCAGCAGTTTAACAACGGGGGGACCCAACTATGGCTACACCTTC.

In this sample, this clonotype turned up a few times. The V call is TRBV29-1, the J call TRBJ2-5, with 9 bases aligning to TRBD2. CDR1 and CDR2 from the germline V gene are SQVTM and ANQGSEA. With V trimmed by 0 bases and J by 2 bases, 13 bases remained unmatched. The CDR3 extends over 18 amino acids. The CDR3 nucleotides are TGCAGCGTTGAAGATCCTAGCGGGACCCGCCGGGGGCAAGAGACCCAGTACTTC. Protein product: CSVEDPSGTRRGQETQYF.